A single sample is the source of the 5 T cell receptor beta chains below, sequenced in a study of cytomegalovirus exposure and HLA in healthy donors. The PCR had 60 Vbeta and 13 Jbeta primers. The assay was immunoSEQ multiplex PCR, and TCRdb's table has in-frame clones only and misses some. Here the sample spans some 110,000 clones, 65% to 85% being singletons. Sequenced material: PBMCs. The receptor source for this set is a man in his fifties or sixties in good health and CMV-seropositive.

V gene TRBV2 combines with J gene TRBJ1-6; TRBD1 aligns across 7 bases. V shed 6 bases, J shed 9 bases, and the junction held 2 bases outside the gene matches. Germline V CDR1 and CDR2: SNHLY, FYNNEI. The CDR3 sequence is 12 residues long. DNA of the CDR3: TGTGCCAGCAGGGGACAGAGTTCACCCCTCCACTTT. Translated: CASRGQSSPLHF.

The J gene is TRBJ2-7, the V gene TRBV7-2; TRBD2 matches 11 bases. The CDR3 runs 16 residues. After removal of 1 base from V and 4 bases from J, the junction contained 6 bases not matched to a gene. CDR1 is SGHTA and CDR2 is FQGNSA in the germline V gene. CDR3 sequence: CASSLGFSGGAYEQYF. The CDR3 nucleotides are TGTGCCAGCAGCTTAGGTTTTAGCGGGGGGGCTTACGAGCAGTACTTC.

The chain joins TRBV6-5 to TRBJ1-2, with D possibly TRBD1 on 5 matching bases. The CDR3 covers 12 residues. Germline lookup yields CDR1 MNHEY and CDR2 SVGAGI. V was trimmed by 7 bases and J by 8 bases, leaving 14 bases between them. As DNA, the CDR3 is TGTGCCAGCACCCAGGGATCGCAGGGCTACACCTTC. Amino acids: CASTQGSQGYTF.

J is TRBJ1-3 and V is TRBV5-6, with D possibly matching TRBD1 (6 bases). Germline V gives CDR1 SGHDT, CDR2 YYEEEE. Between the trimmed V and J ends, which lost 0 bases and 4 bases, there was a span of 14 bases. CDR3 length equals 16 residues. CDR3 coding DNA: TGTGCCAGCAGCTTGGTCCAGGGGCCGCGGGGAAACACCATATATTTT. Encoded protein: CASSLVQGPRGNTIYF. Together with reference TRBV5-6 and TRBJ1-3, the CDR3 gives the full variable domain: DAGVTQSPTHLIKTRGQQVTLRCSPKSGHDTVSWYQQALGQGPQFIFQYYEEEERQRGNFPDRFSGHQFPNYSSELNVNALLLGDSALYLCASSLVQGPRGNTIYFGEGSWLTVV.

This rearrangement joins TRBV7-2 to TRBJ1-2; D is possibly TRBD1 (6 bases). The CDR3 runs to 14 residues. Germline V gene sequence: CDR1 SGHTA, CDR2 FQGNSA. Trimming took 1 base from V and 4 from J, leaving 10 bases between them. The CDR3 is CASSLGGRRYGYTF. CDR3 nucleotides: TGTGCCAGCAGCTTAGGGGGGCGTCGCTATGGCTACACCTTC.